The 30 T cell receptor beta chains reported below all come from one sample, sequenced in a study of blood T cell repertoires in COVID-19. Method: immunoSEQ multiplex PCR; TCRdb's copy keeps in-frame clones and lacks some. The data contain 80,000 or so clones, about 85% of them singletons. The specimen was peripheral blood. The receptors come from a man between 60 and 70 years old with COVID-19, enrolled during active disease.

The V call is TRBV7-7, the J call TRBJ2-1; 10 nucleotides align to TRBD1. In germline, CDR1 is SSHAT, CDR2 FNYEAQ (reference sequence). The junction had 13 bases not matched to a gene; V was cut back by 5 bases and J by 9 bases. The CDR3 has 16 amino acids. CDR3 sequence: CASSDTTGQGLGEQFF. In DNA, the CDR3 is TGTGCCAGCAGCGATACGACGGGACAGGGGTTGGGTGAGCAGTTCTTC.

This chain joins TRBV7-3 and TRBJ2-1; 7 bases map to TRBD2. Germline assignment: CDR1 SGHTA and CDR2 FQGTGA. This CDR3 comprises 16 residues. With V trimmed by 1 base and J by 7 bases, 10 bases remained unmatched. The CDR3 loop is CASSLNPSGILNEQFF. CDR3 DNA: TGTGCCAGCAGCTTAAACCCCAGCGGGATTTTAAATGAGCAGTTCTTC.

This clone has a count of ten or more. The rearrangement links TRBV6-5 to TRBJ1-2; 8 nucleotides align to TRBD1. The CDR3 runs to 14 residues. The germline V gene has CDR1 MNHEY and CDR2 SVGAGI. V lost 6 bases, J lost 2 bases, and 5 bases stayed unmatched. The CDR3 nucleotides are TGTGCCAGCAGAAAGGGGACAGGCAACTATGGCTACACCTTC. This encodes CASRKGTGNYGYTF.

The CDR3 DNA sequence: TGTGCCAGCAGCTTAGACCCTATTACGGGTGGCTACACCTTC. It is translated as CASSLDPITGGYTF. The chain links TRBV7-2 to TRBJ1-2; D not resolved. CDR1 is SGHTA and CDR2 is FQGNSA in the germline V gene. With 1 base removed from V and 7 bases from J, the gap between germline ends came to 13 bases. The CDR3 runs to 14 residues.

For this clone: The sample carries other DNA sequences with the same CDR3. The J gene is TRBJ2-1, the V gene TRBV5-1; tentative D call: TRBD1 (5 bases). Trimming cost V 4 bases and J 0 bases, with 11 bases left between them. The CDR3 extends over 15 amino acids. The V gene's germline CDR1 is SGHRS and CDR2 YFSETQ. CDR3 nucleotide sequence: TGCGCCAGCAGCCTGACAGAGAGCTCCTACAATGAGCAGTTCTTC. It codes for CASSLTESSYNEQFF. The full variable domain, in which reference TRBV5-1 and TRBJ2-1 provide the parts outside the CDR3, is KAGVTQTPRYLIKTRGQQVTLSCSPISGHRSVSWYQQTPGQGLQFLFEYFSETQRNKGNFPGRFSGRQFSNSRSEMNVSTLELGDSALYLCASSLTESSYNEQFFGPGTRLTVL.

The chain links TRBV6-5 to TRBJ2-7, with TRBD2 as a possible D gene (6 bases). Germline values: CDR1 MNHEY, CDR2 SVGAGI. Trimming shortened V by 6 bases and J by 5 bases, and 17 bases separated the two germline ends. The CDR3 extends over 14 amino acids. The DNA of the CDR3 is TGTGCCAGCAGGCGGGAAAGAGGAACGAACGAGCAGTACTTC. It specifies CASRRERGTNEQYF.

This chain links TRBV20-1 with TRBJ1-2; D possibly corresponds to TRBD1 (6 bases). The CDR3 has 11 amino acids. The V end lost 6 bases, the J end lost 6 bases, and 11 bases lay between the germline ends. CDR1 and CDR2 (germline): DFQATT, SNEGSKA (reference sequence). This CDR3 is CSARGGDGYTF. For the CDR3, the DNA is TGCAGTGCCAGGGGAGGGGATGGCTACACCTTC.

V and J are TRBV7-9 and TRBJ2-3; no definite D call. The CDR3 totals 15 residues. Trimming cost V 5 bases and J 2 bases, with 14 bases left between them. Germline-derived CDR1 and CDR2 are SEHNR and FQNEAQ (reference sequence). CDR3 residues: CASSASLTDTDTQYF. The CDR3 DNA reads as TGTGCCAGCAGCGCATCCCTTACAGACACAGATACGCAGTATTTT.

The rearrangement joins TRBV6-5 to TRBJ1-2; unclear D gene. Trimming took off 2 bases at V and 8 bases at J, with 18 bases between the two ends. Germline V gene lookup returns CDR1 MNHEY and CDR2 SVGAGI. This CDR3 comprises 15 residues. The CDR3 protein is CASSYALGGGGGYTF. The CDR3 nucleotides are TGTGCCAGCAGTTACGCCCTAGGAGGTGGAGGGGGCTACACCTTC.

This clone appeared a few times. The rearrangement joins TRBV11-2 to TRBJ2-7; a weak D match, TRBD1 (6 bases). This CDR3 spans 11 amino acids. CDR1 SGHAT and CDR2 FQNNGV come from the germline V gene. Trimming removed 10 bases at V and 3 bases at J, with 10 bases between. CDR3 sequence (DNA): TGTGCCACGACAGGATTCTACGAGCAGTACTTC. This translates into CATTGFYEQYF.

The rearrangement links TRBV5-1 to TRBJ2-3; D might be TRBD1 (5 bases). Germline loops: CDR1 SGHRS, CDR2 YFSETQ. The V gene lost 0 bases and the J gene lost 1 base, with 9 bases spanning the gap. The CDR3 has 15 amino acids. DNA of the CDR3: TGCGCCAGCAGCTTGGTGGGGCCGGGCACAGATACGCAGTATTTT. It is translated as CASSLVGPGTDTQYF.

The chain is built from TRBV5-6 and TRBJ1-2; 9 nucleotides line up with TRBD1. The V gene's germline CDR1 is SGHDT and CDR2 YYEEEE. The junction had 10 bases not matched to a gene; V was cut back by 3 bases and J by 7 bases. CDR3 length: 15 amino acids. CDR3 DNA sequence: TGTGCCAGCAGCTCCCGGGACAGGGTTTTCGGTGGCTACACCTTC. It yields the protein CASSSRDRVFGGYTF.

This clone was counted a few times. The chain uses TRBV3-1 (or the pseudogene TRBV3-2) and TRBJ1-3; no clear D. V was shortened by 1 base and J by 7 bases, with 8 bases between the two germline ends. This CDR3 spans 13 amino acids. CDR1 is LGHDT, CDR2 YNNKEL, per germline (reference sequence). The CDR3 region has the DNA TGTGCCAGCAGCCAAGGAACGGGGAACACCATATATTTT. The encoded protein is CASSQGTGNTIYF.

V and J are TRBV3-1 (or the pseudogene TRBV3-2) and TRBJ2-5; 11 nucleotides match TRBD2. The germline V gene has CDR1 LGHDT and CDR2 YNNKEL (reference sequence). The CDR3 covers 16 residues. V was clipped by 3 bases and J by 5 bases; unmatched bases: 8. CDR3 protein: CASSHRLAGILETQYF. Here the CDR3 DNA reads TGTGCCAGCAGCCACAGACTAGCGGGGATTTTGGAGACCCAGTACTTC.

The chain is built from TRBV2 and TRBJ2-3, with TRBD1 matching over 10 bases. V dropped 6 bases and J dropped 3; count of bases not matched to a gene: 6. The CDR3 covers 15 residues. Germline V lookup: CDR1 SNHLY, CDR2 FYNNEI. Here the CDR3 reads CASRGDRGGTDTQYF. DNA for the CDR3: TGTGCCAGCAGGGGGGACAGGGGAGGGACAGATACGCAGTATTTT.

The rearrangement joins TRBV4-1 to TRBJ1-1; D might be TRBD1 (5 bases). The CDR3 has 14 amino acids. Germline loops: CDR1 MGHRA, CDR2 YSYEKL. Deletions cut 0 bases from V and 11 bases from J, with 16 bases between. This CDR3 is CASSQDPGGGGAFF. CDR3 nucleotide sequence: TGCGCCAGCAGCCAAGATCCTGGGGGTGGAGGGGCTTTCTTT.

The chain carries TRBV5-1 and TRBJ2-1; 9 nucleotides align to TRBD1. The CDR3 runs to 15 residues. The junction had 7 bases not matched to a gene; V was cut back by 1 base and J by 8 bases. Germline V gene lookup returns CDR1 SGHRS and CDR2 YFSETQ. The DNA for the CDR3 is TGCGCCAGCAGCTTGATCGGACAGGGGCTCGATGAGCAGTTCTTC. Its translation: CASSLIGQGLDEQFF.

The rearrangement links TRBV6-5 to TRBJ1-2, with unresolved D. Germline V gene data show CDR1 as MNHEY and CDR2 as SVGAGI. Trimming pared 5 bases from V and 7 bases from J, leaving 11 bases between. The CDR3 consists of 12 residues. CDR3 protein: CASSRGTFGYTF. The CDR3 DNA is TGTGCCAGCAGTCGAGGTACATTTGGCTACACCTTC.

The CDR3 DNA follows: TGTGCCTGGAGTCCAACAGTAGGAAACACCATATATTTT. This gives the protein CAWSPTVGNTIYF. The chain employs TRBV30 and TRBJ1-3, with D unclear. The CDR3 is 13 residues long. The V gene's germline CDR1 is GTSNPN and CDR2 SVGIG (reference sequence). V shed 2 bases and J shed 4 bases, with 9 bases lying between them.

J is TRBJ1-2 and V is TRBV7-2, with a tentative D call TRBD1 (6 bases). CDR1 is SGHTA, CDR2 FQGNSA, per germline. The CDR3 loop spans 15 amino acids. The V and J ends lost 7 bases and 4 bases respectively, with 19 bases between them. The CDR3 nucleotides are TGTGCCAGCACCCTCAGCCCGACAGGCCTCTATGGCTACACCTTC. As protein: CASTLSPTGLYGYTF.

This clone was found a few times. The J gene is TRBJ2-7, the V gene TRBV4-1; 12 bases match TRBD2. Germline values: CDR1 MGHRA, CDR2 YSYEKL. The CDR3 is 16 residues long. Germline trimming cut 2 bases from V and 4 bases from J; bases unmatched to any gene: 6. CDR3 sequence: CASSQPTSGRWYEQYF. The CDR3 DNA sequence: TGCGCCAGCAGCCAACCGACTAGCGGGAGATGGTACGAGCAGTACTTC.

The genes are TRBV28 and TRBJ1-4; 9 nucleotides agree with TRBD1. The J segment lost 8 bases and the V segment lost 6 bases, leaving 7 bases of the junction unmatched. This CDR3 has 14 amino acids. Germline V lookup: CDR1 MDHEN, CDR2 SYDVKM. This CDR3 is CASRSGQGLEKLFF. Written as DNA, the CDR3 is TGTGCCAGCAGATCGGGACAGGGTTTGGAAAAACTGTTTTTT.

CDR3 residues: CASSQGQGGFNSPLHF. CDR3 bases: TGTGCCAGCAGCCAAGGACAGGGTGGGTTTAATTCACCCCTCCACTTT. The chain employs TRBV3-1 (or the pseudogene TRBV3-2) and TRBJ1-6, with TRBD1 matching 7 bases. The CDR3 is 16 residues long. Germline V gene lookup returns CDR1 LGHDT and CDR2 YNNKEL (reference sequence). J was trimmed by 6 bases and V by 1 base; bases with no gene match: 6.

The CDR3 sequence is CASSLEYNPTQYF. As DNA, the CDR3 is TGTGCCAGCAGTTTGGAGTACAACCCCACCCAGTACTTC. The chain is built from TRBV28 and TRBJ2-5; D gene uncertain. V lost 3 bases, J lost 8 bases, and 13 bases lay in between. Germline V CDR1 and CDR2: MDHEN, SYDVKM. The CDR3 is 13 residues long.

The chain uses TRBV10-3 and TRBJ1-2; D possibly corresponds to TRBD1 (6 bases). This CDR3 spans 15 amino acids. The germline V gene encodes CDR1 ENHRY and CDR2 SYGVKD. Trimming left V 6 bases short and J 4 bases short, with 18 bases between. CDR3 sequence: CAIREPRQVRYGYTF. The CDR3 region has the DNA TGTGCCATCAGGGAACCCCGACAGGTACGCTATGGCTACACCTTC.

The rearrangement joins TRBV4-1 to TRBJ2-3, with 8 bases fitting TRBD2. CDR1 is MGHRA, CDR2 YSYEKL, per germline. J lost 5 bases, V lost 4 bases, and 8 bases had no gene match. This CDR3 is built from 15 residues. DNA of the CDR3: TGCGCCAGCAGCCGTAGCGGGAAAGACGGAGATACGCAGTATTTT. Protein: CASSRSGKDGDTQYF.

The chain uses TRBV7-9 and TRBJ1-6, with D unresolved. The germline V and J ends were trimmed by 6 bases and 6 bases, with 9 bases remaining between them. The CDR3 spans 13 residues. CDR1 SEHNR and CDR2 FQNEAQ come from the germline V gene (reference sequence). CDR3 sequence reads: CASSPGGNSPLHF. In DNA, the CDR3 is TGTGCCAGCAGTCCGGGAGGTAATTCACCCCTCCACTTT.

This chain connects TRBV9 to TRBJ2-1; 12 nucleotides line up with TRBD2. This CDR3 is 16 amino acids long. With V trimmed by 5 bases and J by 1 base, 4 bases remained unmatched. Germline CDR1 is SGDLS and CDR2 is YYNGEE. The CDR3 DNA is TGTGCCAGCAGTGCTAGCGGGGGGGCTTCCTACAATGAGCAGTTCTTC. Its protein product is CASSASGGASYNEQFF. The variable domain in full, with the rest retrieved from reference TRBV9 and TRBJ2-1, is DSGVTQTPKHLITATGQRVTLRCSPRSGDLSVYWYQQSLDQGLQFLIQYYNGEERAKGNILERFSAQQFPDLHSELNLSSLELGDSALYFCASSASGGASYNEQFFGPGTRLTVL.

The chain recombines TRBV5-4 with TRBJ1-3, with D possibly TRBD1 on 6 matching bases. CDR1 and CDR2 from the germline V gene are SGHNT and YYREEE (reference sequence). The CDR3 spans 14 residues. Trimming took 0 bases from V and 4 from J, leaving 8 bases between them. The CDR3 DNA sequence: TGTGCCAGCAGCTTGGCACAGGGAGGAAACACCATATATTTT. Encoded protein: CASSLAQGGNTIYF.

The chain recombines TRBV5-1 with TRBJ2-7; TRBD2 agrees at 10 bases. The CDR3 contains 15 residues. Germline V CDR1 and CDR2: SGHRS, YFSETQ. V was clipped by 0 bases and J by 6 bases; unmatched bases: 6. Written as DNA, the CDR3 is TGCGCCAGCAGCTTGGCGTCTAGCGGGGGCCTCGAGCAGTACTTC. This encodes CASSLASSGGLEQYF.